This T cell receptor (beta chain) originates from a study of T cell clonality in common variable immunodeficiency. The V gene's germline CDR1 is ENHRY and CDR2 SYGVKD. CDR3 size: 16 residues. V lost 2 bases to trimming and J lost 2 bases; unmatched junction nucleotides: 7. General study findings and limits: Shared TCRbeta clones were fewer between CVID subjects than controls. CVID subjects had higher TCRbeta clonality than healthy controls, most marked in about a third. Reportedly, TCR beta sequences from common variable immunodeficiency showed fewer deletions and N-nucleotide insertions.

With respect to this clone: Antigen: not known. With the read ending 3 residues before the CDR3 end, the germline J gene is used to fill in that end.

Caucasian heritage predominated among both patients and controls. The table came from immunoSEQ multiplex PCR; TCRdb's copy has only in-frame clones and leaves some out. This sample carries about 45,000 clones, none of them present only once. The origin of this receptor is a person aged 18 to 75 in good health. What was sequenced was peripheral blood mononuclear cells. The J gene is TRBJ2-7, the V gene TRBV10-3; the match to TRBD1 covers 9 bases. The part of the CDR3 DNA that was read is TGTGCCATCAGTGAGGGGACAGGGAGGGGCCCCTACGAG. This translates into CAISEGTGRGPYE. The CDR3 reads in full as CAISEGTGRGPYEQYF.